These 7 T cell receptor beta chains came from one sample sequenced in a study of cytomegalovirus exposure and HLA in healthy donors (dated by TCRdb to about 2017). To prepare the library, the immunoSEQ multiplex PCR assay was applied. The multiplex PCR relied on a mix of 60 forward primers for TCR Vbeta segments and 13 reverse primers for TCR Jbeta segments. TCRdb limited this immuneACCESS table to in-frame rearrangements with V and J called. A share of clones is missing; checked studies link under half to unresolved V genes, and the rest is unexplained. This sample gives about 60,000 clones in total; 80% of them show up just once. The ten largest clones represent about 4.1% of the sample. Sequenced: PBMCs. The source of these receptors is a woman aged 25 to 39 in good health and CMV-seronegative.

This chain joins TRBV6-5 and TRBJ2-2; no clear D. With 8 bases removed from V and 6 bases from J, the gap between germline ends came to 10 bases. This CDR3 spans 12 amino acids. In germline, CDR1 is MNHEY, CDR2 SVGAGI. The CDR3 protein is CASRDSSGELFF. The CDR3 bases are TGTGCCAGCCGTGATAGTTCCGGGGAGCTGTTTTTT.

This sequence joins TRBV5-4 and TRBJ2-1, with 11 bases identical to TRBD2. The junction had 2 bases not matched to a gene; V was cut back by 0 bases and J by 9 bases. The CDR3 is 14 residues long. CDR1 is SGHNT, CDR2 YYREEE, per germline (reference sequence). CDR3 coding DNA: TGTGCCAGCAGCTTGGGACTAGCGGGAACTGAGCAGTTCTTC. It is translated as CASSLGLAGTEQFF.

V gene TRBV10-3 combines with J gene TRBJ1-2, with TRBD1 matching 7 bases. Germline loops: CDR1 ENHRY, CDR2 SYGVKD. The junction had 9 bases not matched to a gene; V was cut back by 3 bases and J by 5 bases. The CDR3 loop spans 15 amino acids. CDR3 residues: CAISDTTGSFYGYTF. CDR3 DNA sequence: TGTGCCATCAGTGATACGACAGGGAGCTTTTATGGCTACACCTTC.

The V gene is TRBV7-9, the J gene TRBJ1-5, with D uncertain. V dropped 4 bases and J dropped 3 bases, with 13 bases sitting between them. CDR1 is SEHNR and CDR2 is FQNEAQ in the germline V gene (reference sequence). The CDR3 is 15 residues long. The CDR3: CASSSLAEVNQPQHF. The CDR3 bases are TGTGCCAGCAGCTCCCTGGCCGAGGTCAATCAGCCCCAGCATTTT.

CDR3 nucleotides: TGCGCCAGCAGCCCGCCGGACACTGAAGCTTTCTTT. Translation: CASSPPDTEAFF. The chain links TRBV5-1 to TRBJ1-1; D remains ambiguous. V gave up 4 bases and J gave up 3 bases, with 7 bases separating them. The germline V gene has CDR1 SGHRS and CDR2 YFSETQ. This CDR3 has 12 amino acids.

The chain links TRBV15 to TRBJ2-2; D is perhaps TRBD1 (6 bases). Trimming removed 6 bases at V and 2 bases at J, with 10 bases between. CDR1 and CDR2 from the germline V gene are LNHNV and YYDKDF (reference sequence). This CDR3 is 14 amino acids long. In DNA form, the CDR3 reads TGTGCCACCAGTAAGGGACAAAACACCGGGGAGCTGTTTTTT. Translated, it gives CATSKGQNTGELFF.

The chain combines TRBV4-1 with TRBJ1-3; possibly TRBD1 for D (6 bases). V was shortened by 3 bases and J by 0 bases, with 21 bases between the two germline ends. CDR1 and CDR2 (germline): MGHRA, YSYEKL. The CDR3 has 19 amino acids. CDR3 residues: CASSHPATGQSGSGNTIYF. The CDR3 DNA sequence: TGCGCCAGCAGCCATCCTGCGACAGGACAGTCTGGCTCTGGAAACACCATATATTTT.